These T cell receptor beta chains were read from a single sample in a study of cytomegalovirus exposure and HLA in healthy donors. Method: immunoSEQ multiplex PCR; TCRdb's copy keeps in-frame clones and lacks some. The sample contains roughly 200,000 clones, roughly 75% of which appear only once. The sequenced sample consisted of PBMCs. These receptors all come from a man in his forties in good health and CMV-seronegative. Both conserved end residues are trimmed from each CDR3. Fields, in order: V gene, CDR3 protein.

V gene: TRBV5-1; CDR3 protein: ASSSGTSGGDADTQY
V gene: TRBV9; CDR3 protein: ASSVQAGLGETQY
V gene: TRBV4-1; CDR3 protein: ASSYNRDLGNTQY
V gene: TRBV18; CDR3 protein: ASSPTGSSTDTQY
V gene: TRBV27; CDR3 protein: ASSSSGTGNTEAF
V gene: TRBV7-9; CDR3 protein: ASSPTSSGRNNEQF
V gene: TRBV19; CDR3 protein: ASSIWETGGSEKLF
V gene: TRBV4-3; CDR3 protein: ASSQEINLQGPNQPQH
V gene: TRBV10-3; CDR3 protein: AISSDTRSENIQY
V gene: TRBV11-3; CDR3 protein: ASSFYSDYGYT
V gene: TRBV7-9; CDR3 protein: ASSLGGSSSYEQY
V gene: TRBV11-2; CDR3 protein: ASSLQGAASYNEQF
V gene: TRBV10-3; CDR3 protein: AIGLAGINEQY
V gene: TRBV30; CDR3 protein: AWGSTEAF
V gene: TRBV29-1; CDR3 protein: SVEGMVSAASGSDEQF
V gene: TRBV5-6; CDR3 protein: ASSPKATVSGYT
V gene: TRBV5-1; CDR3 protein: ASSFLGQASNTGELF